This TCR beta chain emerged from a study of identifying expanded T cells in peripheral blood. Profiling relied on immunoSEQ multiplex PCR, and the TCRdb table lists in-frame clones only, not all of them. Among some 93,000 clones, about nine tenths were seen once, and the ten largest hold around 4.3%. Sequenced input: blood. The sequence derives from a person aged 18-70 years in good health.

The CDR3 region has the DNA TGTGCCAGCAGTAGCCGGACAGGGTGGAACGAGCAGTACTTC. It yields the protein CASSSRTGWNEQYF. V usage is TRBV21-1 and J usage is TRBJ2-7; TRBD1, the table's D call, lacks a check against the DNA. TRBV21-1 is a pseudogene locus. CDR3 length: 14 residues.